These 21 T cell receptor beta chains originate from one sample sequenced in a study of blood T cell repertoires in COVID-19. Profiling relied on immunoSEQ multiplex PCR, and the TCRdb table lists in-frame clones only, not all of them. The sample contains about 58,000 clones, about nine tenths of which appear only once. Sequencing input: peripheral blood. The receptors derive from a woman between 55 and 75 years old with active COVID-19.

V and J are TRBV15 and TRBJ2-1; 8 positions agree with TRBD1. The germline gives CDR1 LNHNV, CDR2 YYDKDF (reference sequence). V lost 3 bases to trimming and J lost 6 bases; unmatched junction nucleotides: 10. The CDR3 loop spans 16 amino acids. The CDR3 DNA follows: TGTGCCACCAGCAGCCGTTTCGGACAGGGTGGCAATGAGCAGTTCTTC. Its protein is CATSSRFGQGGNEQFF.

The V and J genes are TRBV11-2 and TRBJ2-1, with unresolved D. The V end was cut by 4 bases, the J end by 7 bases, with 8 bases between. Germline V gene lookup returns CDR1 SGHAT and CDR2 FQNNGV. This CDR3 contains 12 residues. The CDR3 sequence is CASSSTFNEQFF. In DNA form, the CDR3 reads TGTGCCAGCAGCTCGACTTTTAATGAGCAGTTCTTC.

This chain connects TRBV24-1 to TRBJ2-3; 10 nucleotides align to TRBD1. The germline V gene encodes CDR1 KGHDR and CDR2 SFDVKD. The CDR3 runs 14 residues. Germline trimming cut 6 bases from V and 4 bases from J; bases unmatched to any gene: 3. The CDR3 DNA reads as TGTGCCACCAGTCAGGGACAGGGGTCAGATACGCAGTATTTT. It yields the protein CATSQGQGSDTQYF.

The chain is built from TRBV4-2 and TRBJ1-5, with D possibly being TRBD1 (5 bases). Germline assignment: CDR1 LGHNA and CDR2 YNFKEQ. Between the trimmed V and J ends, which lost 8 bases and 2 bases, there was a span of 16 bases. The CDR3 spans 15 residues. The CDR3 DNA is TGTGCCAGCTCCCAGGGAGATTACGGCAATCAGCCCCAGCATTTT. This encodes CASSQGDYGNQPQHF.

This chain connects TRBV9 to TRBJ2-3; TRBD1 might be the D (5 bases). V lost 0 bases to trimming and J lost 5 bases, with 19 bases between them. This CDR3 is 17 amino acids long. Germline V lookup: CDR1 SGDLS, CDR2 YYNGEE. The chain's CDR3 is CASSVEDWGRVGDTQYF. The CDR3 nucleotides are TGTGCCAGCAGCGTAGAAGATTGGGGCAGGGTGGGAGATACGCAGTATTTT.

The CDR3 sequence is CASSLGLKGQGAYEQYF. The CDR3 region has the DNA TGTGCCAGCAGCTTAGGATTAAAGGGGCAGGGGGCCTACGAGCAGTACTTC. This chain joins TRBV7-6 and TRBJ2-7, with TRBD1 matching over 7 bases. CDR1 and CDR2 from the germline V gene are SGHVS and FNYEAQ. The junction had 11 bases not matched to a gene; V was cut back by 1 base and J by 2 bases. The CDR3 extends over 17 amino acids. The variable domain in full, completed from reference TRBV7-6 and TRBJ2-7, reads GAGVSQSPRYKVTKRGQDVALRCDPISGHVSLYWYRQALGQGPEFLTYFNYEAQQDKSGLPNDRFSAERPEGSISTLTIQRTEQRDSAMYRCASSLGLKGQGAYEQYFGPGTRLTVT.

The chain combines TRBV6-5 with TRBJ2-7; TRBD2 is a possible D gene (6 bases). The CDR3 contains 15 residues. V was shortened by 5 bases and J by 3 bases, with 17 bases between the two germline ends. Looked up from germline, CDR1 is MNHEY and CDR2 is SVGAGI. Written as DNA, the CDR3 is TGTGCCAGCAGTAACGCCGGACAAGCGGGCTACGAGCAGTACTTC. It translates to CASSNAGQAGYEQYF.

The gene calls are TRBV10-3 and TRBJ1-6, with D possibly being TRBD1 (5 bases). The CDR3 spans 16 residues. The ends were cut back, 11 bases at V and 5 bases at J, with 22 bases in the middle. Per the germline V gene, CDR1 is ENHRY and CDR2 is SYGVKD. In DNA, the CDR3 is TGTGCCGCCGGAGGGGACTCGGTCTCGGATAATTCACCCCTCCACTTT. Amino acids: CAAGGDSVSDNSPLHF.

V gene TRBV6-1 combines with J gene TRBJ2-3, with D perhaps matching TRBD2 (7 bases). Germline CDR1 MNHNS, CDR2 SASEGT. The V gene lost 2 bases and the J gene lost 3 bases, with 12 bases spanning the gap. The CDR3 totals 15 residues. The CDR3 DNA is TGTGCCAGCAGTGAAAGGGGGGGGAGAACAGATACGCAGTATTTT. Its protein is CASSERGGRTDTQYF.

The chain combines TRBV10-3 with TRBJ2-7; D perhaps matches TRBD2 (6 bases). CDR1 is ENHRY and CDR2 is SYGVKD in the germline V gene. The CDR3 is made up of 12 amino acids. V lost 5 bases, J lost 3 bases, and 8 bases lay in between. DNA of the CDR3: TGTGCCATCAGTCCGCGGGACTACGAGCAGTACTTC. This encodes CAISPRDYEQYF.

CDR3 in DNA: TGTGCCAGCAGTGAAGAAGGACAGGGACGGGAAAAACTGTTTTTT. It is translated as CASSEEGQGREKLFF. The chain couples TRBV6-1 to TRBJ1-4; TRBD1 aligns across 8 bases. J was trimmed by 8 bases and V by 1 base; bases with no gene match: 6. Germline CDR1 is MNHNS and CDR2 is SASEGT. There are 15 residues in the CDR3.

CDR3 in amino acids: CASSIGRWNTEAFF. For the CDR3, the DNA is TGTGCCAGTAGTATTGGCAGGTGGAACACTGAAGCTTTCTTT. This chain joins TRBV19 and TRBJ1-1; D unclear. This CDR3 contains 14 residues. Germline values: CDR1 LNHDA, CDR2 SQIVND (reference sequence). The V gene lost 3 bases and the J gene lost 1 base, with 9 bases spanning the gap.

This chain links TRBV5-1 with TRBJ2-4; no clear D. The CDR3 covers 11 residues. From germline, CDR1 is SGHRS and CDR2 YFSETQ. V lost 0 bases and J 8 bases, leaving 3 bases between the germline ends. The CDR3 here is CASSLGDIQYF. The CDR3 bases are TGCGCCAGCAGCTTGGGAGACATTCAGTACTTC. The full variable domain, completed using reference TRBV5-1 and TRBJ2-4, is KAGVTQTPRYLIKTRGQQVTLSCSPISGHRSVSWYQQTPGQGLQFLFEYFSETQRNKGNFPGRFSGRQFSNSRSEMNVSTLELGDSALYLCASSLGDIQYFGAGTRLSVL.

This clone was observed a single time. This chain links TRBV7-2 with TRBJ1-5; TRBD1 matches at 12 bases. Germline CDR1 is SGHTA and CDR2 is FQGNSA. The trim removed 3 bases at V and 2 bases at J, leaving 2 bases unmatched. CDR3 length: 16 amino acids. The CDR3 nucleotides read TGTGCCAGCAGCTTGGGACAGGGGGCGGGCAATCAGCCCCAGCATTTT. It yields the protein CASSLGQGAGNQPQHF.

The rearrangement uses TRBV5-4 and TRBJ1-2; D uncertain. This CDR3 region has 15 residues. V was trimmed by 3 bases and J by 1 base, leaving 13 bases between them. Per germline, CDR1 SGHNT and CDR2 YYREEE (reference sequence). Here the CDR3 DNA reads TGTGCCAGCAGCTCGAGTGGCGGGGTTAACTATGGCTACACCTTC. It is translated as CASSSSGGVNYGYTF. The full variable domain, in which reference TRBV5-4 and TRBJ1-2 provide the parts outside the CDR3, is ETGVTQSPTHLIKTRGQQVTLRCSSQSGHNTVSWYQQALGQGPQFIFQYYREEENGRGNFPPRFSGLQFPNYSSELNVNALELDDSALYLCASSSSGGVNYGYTFGSGTRLTVV.

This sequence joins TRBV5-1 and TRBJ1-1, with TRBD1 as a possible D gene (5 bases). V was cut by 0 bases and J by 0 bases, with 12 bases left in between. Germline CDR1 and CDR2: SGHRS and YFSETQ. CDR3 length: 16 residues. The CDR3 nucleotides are TGCGCCAGCAGCTTGGACGGTCAGGGCTTGAACACTGAAGCTTTCTTT. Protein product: CASSLDGQGLNTEAFF.

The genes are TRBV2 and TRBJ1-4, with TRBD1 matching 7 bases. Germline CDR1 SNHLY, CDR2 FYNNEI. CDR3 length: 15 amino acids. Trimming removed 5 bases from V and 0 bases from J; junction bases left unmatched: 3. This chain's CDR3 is CASSRDSATNEKLFF. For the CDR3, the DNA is TGTGCCAGCAGTAGGGACAGTGCAACTAATGAAAAACTGTTTTTT.

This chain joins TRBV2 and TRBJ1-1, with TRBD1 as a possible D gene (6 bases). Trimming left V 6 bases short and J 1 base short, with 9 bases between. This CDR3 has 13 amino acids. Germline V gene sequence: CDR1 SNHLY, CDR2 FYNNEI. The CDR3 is CASREQGNTEAFF. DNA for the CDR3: TGTGCCAGCAGGGAACAGGGGAACACTGAAGCTTTCTTT.

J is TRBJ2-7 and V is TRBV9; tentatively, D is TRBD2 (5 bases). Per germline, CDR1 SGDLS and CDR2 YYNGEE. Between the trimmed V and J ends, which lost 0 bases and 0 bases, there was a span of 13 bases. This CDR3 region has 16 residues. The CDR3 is CASSVGSALGSYEQYF. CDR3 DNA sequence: TGTGCCAGCAGCGTAGGTAGCGCATTGGGCTCCTACGAGCAGTACTTC.

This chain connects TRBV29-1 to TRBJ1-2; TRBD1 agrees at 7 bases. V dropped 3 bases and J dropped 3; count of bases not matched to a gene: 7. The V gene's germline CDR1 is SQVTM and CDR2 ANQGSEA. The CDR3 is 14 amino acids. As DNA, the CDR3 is TGCAGCGTTGAGGAGAGGGGGCCTGACTATGGCTACACCTTC. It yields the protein CSVEERGPDYGYTF.

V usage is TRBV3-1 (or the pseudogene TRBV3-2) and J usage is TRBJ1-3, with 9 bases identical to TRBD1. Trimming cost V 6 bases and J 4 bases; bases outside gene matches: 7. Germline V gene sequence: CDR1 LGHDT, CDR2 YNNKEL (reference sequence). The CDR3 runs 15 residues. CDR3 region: CASSLTGGSGNTIYF. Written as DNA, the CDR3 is TGTGCCAGCAGTCTTACAGGGGGCTCCGGAAACACCATATATTTT.